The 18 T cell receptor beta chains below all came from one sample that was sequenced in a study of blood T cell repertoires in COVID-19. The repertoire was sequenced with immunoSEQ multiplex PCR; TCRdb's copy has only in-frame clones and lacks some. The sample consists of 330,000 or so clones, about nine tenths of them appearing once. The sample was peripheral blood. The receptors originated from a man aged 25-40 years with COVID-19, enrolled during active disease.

The CDR3 spells CASSFPQTGGEGNTEAFF. Here the CDR3 DNA reads TGTGCCAGCAGTTTTCCCCAGACAGGGGGTGAAGGGAACACTGAAGCTTTCTTT. V is TRBV28 and J is TRBJ1-1, with TRBD1 matching 9 bases. Germline V gene data show CDR1 as MDHEN and CDR2 as SYDVKM. This CDR3 spans 18 amino acids. J lost 1 base, V lost 3 bases, and 12 bases had no gene match.

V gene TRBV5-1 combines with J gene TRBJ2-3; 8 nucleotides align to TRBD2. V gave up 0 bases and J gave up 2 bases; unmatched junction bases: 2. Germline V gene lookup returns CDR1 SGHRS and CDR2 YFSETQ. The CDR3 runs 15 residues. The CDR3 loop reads CASSLDGRVTDTQYF. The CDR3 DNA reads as TGCGCCAGCAGCTTGGACGGGAGGGTCACAGATACGCAGTATTTT. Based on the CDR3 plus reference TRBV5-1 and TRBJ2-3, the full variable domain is KAGVTQTPRYLIKTRGQQVTLSCSPISGHRSVSWYQQTPGQGLQFLFEYFSETQRNKGNFPGRFSGRQFSNSRSEMNVSTLELGDSALYLCASSLDGRVTDTQYFGPGTRLTVL.

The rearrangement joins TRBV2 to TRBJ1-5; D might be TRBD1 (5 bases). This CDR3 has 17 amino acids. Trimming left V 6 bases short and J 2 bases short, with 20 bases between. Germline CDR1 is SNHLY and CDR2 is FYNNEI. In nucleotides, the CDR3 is TGTGCCAGCAGGACCCAACCACAGGAAAGGGGCAATCAGCCCCAGCATTTT. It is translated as CASRTQPQERGNQPQHF.

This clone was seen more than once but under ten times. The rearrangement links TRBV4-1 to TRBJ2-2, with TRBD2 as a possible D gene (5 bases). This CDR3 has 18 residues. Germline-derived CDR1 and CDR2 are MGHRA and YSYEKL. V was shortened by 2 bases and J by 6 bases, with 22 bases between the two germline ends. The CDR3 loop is CASSQRQVFVGVSGELFF. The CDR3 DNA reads TGCGCCAGCAGCCAACGTCAGGTGTTTGTCGGGGTGTCCGGGGAGCTGTTTTTT.

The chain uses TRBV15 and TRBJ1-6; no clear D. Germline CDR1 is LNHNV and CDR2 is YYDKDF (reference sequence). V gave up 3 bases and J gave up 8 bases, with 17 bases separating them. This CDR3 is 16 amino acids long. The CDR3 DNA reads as TGTGCCACCAGCAGGACCCGCCAGACTGTAGATTCACCCCTCCACTTT. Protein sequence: CATSRTRQTVDSPLHF.

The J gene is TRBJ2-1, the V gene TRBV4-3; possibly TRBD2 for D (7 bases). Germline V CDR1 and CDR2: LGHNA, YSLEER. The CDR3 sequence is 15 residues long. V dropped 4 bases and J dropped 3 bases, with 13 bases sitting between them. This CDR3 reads CASSPNREGYNEQFF. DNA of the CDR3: TGCGCCAGCAGCCCAAACAGGGAGGGCTACAATGAGCAGTTCTTC.

CDR3: CASSLWGRFNQPQHF. The DNA for the CDR3 is TGTGCCAGCAGCTTGTGGGGGCGCTTCAATCAGCCCCAGCATTTT. The chain employs TRBV5-6 and TRBJ1-5, with D possibly matching TRBD1 (6 bases). The CDR3 sequence is 15 residues long. V shed 1 base and J shed 3 bases, with 11 bases lying between them. The germline CDR1 and CDR2 sequences are SGHDT and YYEEEE.

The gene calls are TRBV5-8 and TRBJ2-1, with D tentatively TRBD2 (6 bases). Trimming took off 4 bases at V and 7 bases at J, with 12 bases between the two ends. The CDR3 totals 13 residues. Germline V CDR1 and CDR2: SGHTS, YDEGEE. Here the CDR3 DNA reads TGTGCCAGCAGCACGGACTACCTAAATGAGCAGTTCTTC. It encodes CASSTDYLNEQFF.

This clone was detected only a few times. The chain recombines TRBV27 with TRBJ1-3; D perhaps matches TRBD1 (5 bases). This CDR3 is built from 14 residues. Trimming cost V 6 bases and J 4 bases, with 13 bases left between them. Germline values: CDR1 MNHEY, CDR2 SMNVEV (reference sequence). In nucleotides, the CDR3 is TGTGCCAGCAGAATATTAAGGGGAGGAAACACCATATATTTT. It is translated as CASRILRGGNTIYF.

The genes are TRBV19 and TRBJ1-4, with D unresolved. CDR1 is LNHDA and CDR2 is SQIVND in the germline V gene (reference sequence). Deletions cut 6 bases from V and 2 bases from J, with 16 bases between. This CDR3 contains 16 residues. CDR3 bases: TGTGCCAGTAGCTATAGGGCGCCGGGGACTAATGAAAAACTGTTTTTT. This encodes CASSYRAPGTNEKLFF.

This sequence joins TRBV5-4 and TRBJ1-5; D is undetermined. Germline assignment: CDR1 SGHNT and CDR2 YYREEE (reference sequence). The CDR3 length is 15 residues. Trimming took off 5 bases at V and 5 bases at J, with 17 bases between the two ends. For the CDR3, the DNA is TGTGCCAGCAGACGACACAGACCAACGGATCAGCCCCAGCATTTT. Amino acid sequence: CASRRHRPTDQPQHF.

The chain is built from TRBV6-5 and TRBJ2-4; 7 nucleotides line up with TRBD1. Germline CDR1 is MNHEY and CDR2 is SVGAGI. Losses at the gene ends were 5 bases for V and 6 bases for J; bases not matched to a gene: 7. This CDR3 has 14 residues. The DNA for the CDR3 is TGTGCCAGCAGTACACAGGGGCGTCCAAACATTCAGTACTTC. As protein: CASSTQGRPNIQYF.

In nucleotides, the CDR3 is TGCAGCGTTGACGTGACAGGGCGCGCAGACCGGTTCTTC. Its protein product is CSVDVTGRADRFF. The V gene is TRBV29-1, the J gene TRBJ2-1; 7 nucleotides agree with TRBD1. The length of the CDR3 is 13 residues. Looked up from germline, CDR1 is SQVTM and CDR2 is ANQGSEA. Trimming removed 3 bases from V and 15 bases from J; junction bases left unmatched: 14.

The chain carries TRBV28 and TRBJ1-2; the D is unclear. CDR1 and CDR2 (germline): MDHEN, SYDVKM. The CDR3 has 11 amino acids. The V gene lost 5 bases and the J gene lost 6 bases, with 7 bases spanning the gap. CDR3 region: CASSPLHGYTF. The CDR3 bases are TGTGCCAGCAGTCCACTCCATGGCTACACCTTC.

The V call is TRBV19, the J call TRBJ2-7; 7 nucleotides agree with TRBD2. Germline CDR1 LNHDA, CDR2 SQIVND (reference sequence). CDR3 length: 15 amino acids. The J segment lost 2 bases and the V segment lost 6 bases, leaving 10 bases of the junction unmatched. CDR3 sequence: CASSPSGGGTYEQYF. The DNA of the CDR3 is TGTGCCAGTAGCCCCTCGGGCGGGGGAACCTACGAGCAGTACTTC.

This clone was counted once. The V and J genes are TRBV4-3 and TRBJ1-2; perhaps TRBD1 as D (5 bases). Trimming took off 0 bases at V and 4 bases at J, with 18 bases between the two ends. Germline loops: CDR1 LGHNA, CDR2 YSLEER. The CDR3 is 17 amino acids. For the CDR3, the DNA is TGCGCCAGCAGCCAAGACCCCTCGGGGGGAGGACGCTATGGCTACACCTTC. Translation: CASSQDPSGGGRYGYTF.

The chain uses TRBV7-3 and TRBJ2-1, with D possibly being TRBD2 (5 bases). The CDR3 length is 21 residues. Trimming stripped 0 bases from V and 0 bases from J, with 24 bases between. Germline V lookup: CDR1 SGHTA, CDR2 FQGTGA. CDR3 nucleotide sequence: TGTGCCAGCAGCTTAACGCAGAGTGGGGAGAATTTTCTCCGCTCCTACAATGAGCAGTTCTTC. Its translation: CASSLTQSGENFLRSYNEQFF. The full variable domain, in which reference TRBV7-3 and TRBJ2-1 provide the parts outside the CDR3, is GAGVSQTPSNKVTEKGKYVELRCDPISGHTALYWYRQSLGQGPEFLIYFQGTGAADDSGLPNDRFFAVRPEGSVSTLKIQRTERGDSAVYLCASSLTQSGENFLRSYNEQFFGPGTRLTVL.

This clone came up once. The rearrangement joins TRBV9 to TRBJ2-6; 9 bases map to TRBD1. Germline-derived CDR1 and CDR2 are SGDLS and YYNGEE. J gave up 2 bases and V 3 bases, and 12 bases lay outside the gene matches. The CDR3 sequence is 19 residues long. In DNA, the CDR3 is TGTGCCAGCAGCGGACAGGGGGTAATATCAAGCACTGGGGCCAACGTCCTGACTTTC. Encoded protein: CASSGQGVISSTGANVLTF.